Sequencing of this T cell receptor (beta chain) was carried out in a study of blood T cell repertoires in COVID-19. Study context: Sites in the United States, Italy and Spain provided acute and convalescent COVID-19 samples. PBMCs, B-cell-depleted T cells, or T cells were the source of the cDNA or gDNA that made up the material.

How the authors handled the data: Estimation of nucleated cell counts was performed using reference gene primer amplification. Sequencing used immunoSEQ multiplex PCR; TCRdb keeps in-frame clones, though not all of them. For V, J and clone size, that table is used; D and trimming come from the DNA. Here the sample spans 250,000 or so clones, about 73% being singletons. Material for sequencing was peripheral blood. The sequence came from a woman older than 75 with acute or convalescent COVID-19.

CDR3 sequence (DNA): TGTGCCAGCAGCCAAGCGGGACTCGCCAAAAACATTCAGTACTTC. This encodes CASSQAGLAKNIQYF. J is TRBJ2-4 and V is TRBV3-1 (or the pseudogene TRBV3-2); tentative D call: TRBD2 (6 bases). V was shortened by 1 base and J by 1 base, with 8 bases between the two germline ends. Germline V gene sequence: CDR1 LGHDT, CDR2 YNNKEL (reference sequence). This CDR3 contains 15 residues.